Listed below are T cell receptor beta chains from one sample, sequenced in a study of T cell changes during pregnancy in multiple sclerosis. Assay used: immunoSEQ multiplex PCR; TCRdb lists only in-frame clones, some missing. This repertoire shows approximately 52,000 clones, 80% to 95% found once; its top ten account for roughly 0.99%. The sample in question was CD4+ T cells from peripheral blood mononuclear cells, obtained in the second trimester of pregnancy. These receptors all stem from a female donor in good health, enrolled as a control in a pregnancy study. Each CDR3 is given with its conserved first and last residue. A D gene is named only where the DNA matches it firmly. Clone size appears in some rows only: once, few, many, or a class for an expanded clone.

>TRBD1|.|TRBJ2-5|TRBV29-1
TGCAGCGTCTCCGACAGGGGGCCGACCCAGTACTTC
CSVSDRGPTQYF
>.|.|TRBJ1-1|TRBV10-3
TGTGCCATCAGTGGAGAGAACACTGAAGCTTTCTTT
CAISGENTEAFF
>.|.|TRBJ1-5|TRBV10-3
TGTGCCATCAGTGATTGGGGGGAGGGTCATCAGCCCCAGCATTTT
CAISDWGEGHQPQHF
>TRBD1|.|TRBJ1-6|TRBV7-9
TGTGCCAGCAGCATCAGACAGGGGAATTCACCCCTCCACTTT
CASSIRQGNSPLHF
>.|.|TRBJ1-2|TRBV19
TGTGCCAGTAGTATAATCGAAACGGACTATGGCTACACCTTC
CASSIIETDYGYTF
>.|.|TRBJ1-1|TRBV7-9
TGTGCCAGCAGCTTAATGCCCTTTCGGGGGGGCACTGAAGCTTTCTTT
CASSLMPFRGGTEAFF
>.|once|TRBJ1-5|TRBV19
TGTGCCAGTAAGGAAACCGGGACTCTCTTACACAGCAATCAGCCCCAGCATTTT
CASKETGTLLHSNQPQHF
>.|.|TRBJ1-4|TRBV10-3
TGTGCCATCAGTGAACAGGGTGGGACTAATGAAAAACTGTTTTTT
CAISEQGGTNEKLFF
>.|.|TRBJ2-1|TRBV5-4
TGTGCCAGCAGCGAGTTGGGCCGGGGGTACAATGAGCAGTTCTTC
CASSELGRGYNEQFF
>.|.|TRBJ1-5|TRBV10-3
TGTGCCATCAGTGAAGAGAATAGCAATCAGCCCCAGCATTTT
CAISEENSNQPQHF
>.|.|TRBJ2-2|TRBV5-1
TGCGCCAGCAGCTTAACTCCAACGAACACCGGGGAGCTGTTTTTT
CASSLTPTNTGELFF
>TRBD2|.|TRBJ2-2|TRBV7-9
TGTGCCAGCAGCTCGGGGGGGCCCGGGGAGCTGTTTTTT
CASSSGGPGELFF
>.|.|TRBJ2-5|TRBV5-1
TGCGCCAGCAGCTTGTCAGGGGTGAAAGAGACCCAGTACTTC
CASSLSGVKETQYF
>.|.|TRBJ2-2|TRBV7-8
TGTGCCAGCAGCTTAAGGGCAGGGGCCCTGAACACCGGGGAGCTGTTTTTT
CASSLRAGALNTGELFF
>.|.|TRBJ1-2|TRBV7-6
TGTGCCAGCAGCTTAGTGGACAGAGCTAACTATGGCTACACCTTC
CASSLVDRANYGYTF
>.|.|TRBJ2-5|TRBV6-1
TGTGCCAGCAGTCCTCTACTCGGACAGCAAGAGACCCAGTACTTC
CASSPLLGQQETQYF
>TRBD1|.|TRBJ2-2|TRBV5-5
TGTGCCAGCAGCACCTTACAGGGGGCGGACACCGGGGAGCTGTTTTTT
CASSTLQGADTGELFF
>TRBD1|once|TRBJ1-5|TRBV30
TGTGCCTGGAAAAAGACAGGGTCGATGGGCAATCAGCCCCAGCATTTT
CAWKKTGSMGNQPQHF
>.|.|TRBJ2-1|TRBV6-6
TGTGCCAGCAGTTACCTCAATGAGCAGTTCTTC
CASSYLNEQFF
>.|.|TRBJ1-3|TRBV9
TGTGCCAGCAGCCCGAGGGCCTCCACAATTATGGGCACCATATATTTT
CASSPRASTIMGTIYF
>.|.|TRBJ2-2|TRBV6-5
TGTGCCAGCAGTTACTCGGGCGTGAACACCGGGGAGCTGTTTTTT
CASSYSGVNTGELFF
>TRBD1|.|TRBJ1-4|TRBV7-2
TGTGCCAGCAGCGGGAAGACAGGGTTCGGTAATGAAAAACTGTTTTTT
CASSGKTGFGNEKLFF
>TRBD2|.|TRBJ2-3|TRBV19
TGTGCCAGTGCAAGGGGAGGGCTAGCGGGAGGCACAGATACGCAGTATTTT
CASARGGLAGGTDTQYF
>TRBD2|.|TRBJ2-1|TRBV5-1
TGCGCCAGCCACCCGGGACTAGCGGAAAATGAGCAGTTCTTC
CASHPGLAENEQFF
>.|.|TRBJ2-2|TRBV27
TGTGCCAGCAGTTTAGGGCTGGCGTCAGTGGGAGTTCACACCGGGGAGCTGTTTTTT
CASSLGLASVGVHTGELFF
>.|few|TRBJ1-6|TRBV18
TGTGCCAGCTCCCCCTATGGGGACAATAATTCACCCCTCCACTTT
CASSPYGDNNSPLHF
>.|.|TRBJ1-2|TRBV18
TGTGCCAGCTCACCGGGGGGACTCCATGGCTACACCTTC
CASSPGGLHGYTF
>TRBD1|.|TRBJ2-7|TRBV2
TGTGCCAGCAGAAAAAGACAGGGTGGAGAGCAGTACTTC
CASRKRQGGEQYF
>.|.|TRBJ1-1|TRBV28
TGTGCCAGCAGTTTAAGACTGACGAACACTGAAGCTTTCTTT
CASSLRLTNTEAFF
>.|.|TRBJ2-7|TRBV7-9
TGTGCCAGCAGCTTAGGTCCCCTTCCCTACGAGCAGTACTTC
CASSLGPLPYEQYF
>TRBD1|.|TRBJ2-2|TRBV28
TGTGCCAGCAGACCCGGGACAGCGAACACCGGGGAGCTGTTTTTT
CASRPGTANTGELFF
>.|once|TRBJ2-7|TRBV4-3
TGCGCCAGCAGCCAGATTACAGGCTACGAGCAGTACTTC
CASSQITGYEQYF
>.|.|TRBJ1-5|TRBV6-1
TGTGCCAGCAGACGGGATAATGATCAGCCCCAGCATTTT
CASRRDNDQPQHF
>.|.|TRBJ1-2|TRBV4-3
TGCGCCAGCAGCCAATCCCTTAAACGGGGGGAGGTGGACTATGGCTACACCTTC
CASSQSLKRGEVDYGYTF
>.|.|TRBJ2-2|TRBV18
TGTGCCAGCTCACCAAACCCACAGGGAACCGGGGAGCTGTTTTTT
CASSPNPQGTGELFF
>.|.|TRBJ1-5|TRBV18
TGTGCCAGCTCGCTACAGGGCGCCGGGCAGCCCCAGCATTTT
CASSLQGAGQPQHF
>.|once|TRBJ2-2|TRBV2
TGTGCCAGCAGTGATGGGGGGCAGGGGGTGACCGGGGAGCTGTTTTTT
CASSDGGQGVTGELFF
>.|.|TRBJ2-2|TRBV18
TGTGCCAGCTCGGGACTTAGCTCCGGGGAGCTGTTTTTT
CASSGLSSGELFF
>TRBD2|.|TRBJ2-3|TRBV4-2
TGTGCCAGCAGCGTTAGCGGGAGAGGTGGAGATACGCAGTATTTT
CASSVSGRGGDTQYF
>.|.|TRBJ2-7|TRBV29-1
TGCAGCGTTGAAGGTGCGGGCCGCTACGAGCAGTACTTC
CSVEGAGRYEQYF